This TCR beta chain stems from a study of cytomegalovirus exposure and HLA in healthy donors. Study details: The study placed about four fifths of its approximately 360 genotyped donors in the Caucasian-associated ancestry cluster.

Study-wide findings and caveats: A few CMV-associated chains were confirmed in vitro to be specific for CMV antigens. Versus the roughly 690-donor mean, an Asian-associated ancestry cluster reportedly showed fewer N-insertions in a later analysis.

Researchers ran the PCR with 60 Vbeta and 13 Jbeta primers. Assay: immunoSEQ multiplex PCR; the TCRdb copy retains only in-frame clones and omits some. The table includes roughly 180,000 clones, over 70% detected once. The CDR3 spans 17 residues. Trimming shortened V by 4 bases and J by 0 bases, and 17 bases separated the two germline ends. In germline, CDR1 is SEHNR, CDR2 FQNEAQ (reference sequence). The count of this clone is one. Its antigen is currently unknown. The chain employs TRBV7-9 and TRBJ2-3; no definite D call. The source material was PBMCs. The sequence was obtained from a man aged 30 to 45 in good health and CMV-seropositive. CDR3 sequence reads: CASSSPFGGHSTDTQYF. The CDR3 DNA sequence: TGTGCCAGCAGCTCCCCATTTGGTGGGCATAGCACAGATACGCAGTATTTT.